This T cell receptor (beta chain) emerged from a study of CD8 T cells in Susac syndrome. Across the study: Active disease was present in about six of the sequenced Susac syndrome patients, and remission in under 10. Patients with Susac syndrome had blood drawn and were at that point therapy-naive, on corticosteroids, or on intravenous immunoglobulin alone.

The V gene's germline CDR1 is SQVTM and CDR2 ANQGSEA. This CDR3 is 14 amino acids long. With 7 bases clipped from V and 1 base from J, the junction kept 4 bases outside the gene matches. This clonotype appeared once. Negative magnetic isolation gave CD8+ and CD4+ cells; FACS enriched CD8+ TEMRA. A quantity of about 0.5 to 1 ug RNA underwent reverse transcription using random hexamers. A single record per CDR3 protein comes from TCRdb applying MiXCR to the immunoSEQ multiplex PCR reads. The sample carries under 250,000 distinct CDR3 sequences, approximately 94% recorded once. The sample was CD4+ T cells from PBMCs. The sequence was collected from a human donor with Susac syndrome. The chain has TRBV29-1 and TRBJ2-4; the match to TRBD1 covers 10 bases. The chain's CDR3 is CSGGQGGAKNIQYF. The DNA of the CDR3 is TGCAGCGGTGGACAGGGGGGGGCCAAAAACATTCAGTACTTC.